This TCR beta chain was identified in a study of regulatory and conventional T cells in RAG deficiency. Libraries were prepared by immunoSEQ multiplex PCR; TCRdb keeps only in-frame clonotypes and omits some of them. Among 6,500 to 7,000 clones, around 80% were seen once, and the ten largest hold about 13%. V shed 0 bases and J shed 0 bases, with 9 bases lying between them. Germline-derived CDR1 and CDR2 are SGHDT and YYEEEE. The CDR3 has 15 amino acids. Concerning this clone: The target antigen is unknown.

Study results and caveats: RAG-deficient patients showed markedly lower Shannon entropy and higher Simpson indices than control T-cell subsets. Shorter CDR3s in all patient subsets; >85% Treg-Tconv overlap in Omenn. Compared with controls, unique Treg TCR beta sequences dropped approximately 100-fold in Omenn syndrome and CID/AS.

The same specimen was also included in a second study, on regulatory T cells. That study adds: Primers: 52 TRBV forward and 13 TRBJ reverse.

The clonotype comes from a human donor in good health. The chain is built from TRBV5-6 and TRBJ1-1, with unresolved D. Sequences were obtained from CD8+ T cells sorted from blood. This CDR3 reads CASSLAPDLNTEAFF. The DNA of the CDR3 is TGTGCCAGCAGCTTGGCCCCGGATTTGAACACTGAAGCTTTCTTT.